A selection of T cell receptor beta chains follows, all from one sample in a study of T cells after yellow fever vaccination. TCRdb used MiXCR to reprocess the 5' RACE reads, holding one entry per CDR3 protein. This table holds more than 95,000 distinct CDR3 sequences, 7.5% to 10% found once. This sample comprised CD8+ T cells sorted from PBMCs, obtained on the day of the yellow fever booster vaccination. These receptors all stem from a man between 18 and 29 years old who received the YFV17D yellow fever vaccine. Each CDR3 is given with its conserved first and last residue. D genes are given only for firm matches. Clone size is shown for a subset of rows, as once, few, many or a class of expanded clone.

j_call	d_call	v_call	clone_size	cdr3_aa	cdr3_nt
TRBJ1-2	.	TRBV7-2	few	CASTEQGNYGYTF	TGTGCCAGCACCGAACAGGGAAACTATGGCTACACCTTC
TRBJ2-5	.	TRBV4-1	.	CASSLRSLEETQYF	TGCGCCAGCAGCCTCAGATCCTTGGAAGAGACCCAGTACTTC
TRBJ2-1	.	TRBV19	.	CASSFARFSYEQFF	TGTGCCAGTAGTTTCGCCAGGTTCTCCTACGAGCAGTTCTTC
TRBJ1-6	TRBD1	TRBV6-5	few	CASSYSGQGGSPLHF	TGTGCCAGCAGTTACTCGGGACAGGGGGGATCACCCCTCCACTTT
TRBJ2-1	TRBD2	TRBV19	.	CASSESGGLSYNEQFF	TGTGCCAGTAGTGAAAGCGGGGGCCTTTCCTACAATGAGCAGTTCTTC
TRBJ2-1	.	TRBV24-1	.	CATSDLPGIGYNEQFF	TGTGCCACCAGTGATTTGCCGGGGATAGGATACAATGAGCAGTTCTTC
TRBJ2-7	TRBD2	TRBV5-1	.	CASSNTGTRPYEQYF	TGCGCCAGCAGCAACACCGGGACTAGACCCTACGAGCAGTACTTC
TRBJ2-1	TRBD1	TRBV20-1	.	CSERTGNYNEQFF	TGCAGTGAACGGACAGGCAACTACAATGAGCAGTTCTTC
TRBJ2-5	.	TRBV9	many	CASSVGGLLETQYF	TGTGCCAGCAGCGTCGGGGGGCTCTTGGAGACCCAGTACTTC
TRBJ2-1	.	TRBV14	.	CASSQGGAHEQFF	TGTGCCAGCAGCCAAGGTGGGGCCCATGAGCAGTTCTTC
TRBJ2-2	TRBD2	TRBV20-1	few	CGLAGYTGELFF	TGCGGTCTAGCGGGGTACACCGGGGAGCTGTTTTTT
TRBJ1-2	.	TRBV9	.	CASLGQGYGYTF	TGTGCCAGCCTGGGGCAGGGCTATGGCTACACCTTC
TRBJ2-7	.	TRBV7-6	.	CASSLGRAAEQYF	TGTGCCAGCAGCTTAGGCCGGGCGGCCGAGCAGTACTTC
TRBJ2-1	TRBD2	TRBV12-3/TRBV12-4	many	CASRGLAGGNEQFF	TGTGCCAGCAGGGGACTAGCGGGGGGCAATGAGCAGTTCTTC
TRBJ1-5	.	TRBV19	.	CASRAESYSNQPQHF	TGTGCCAGTAGAGCTGAATCCTATAGCAATCAGCCCCAGCATTTT
TRBJ2-7	.	TRBV4-1	few	CASSLSGGAYEQYF	TGCGCCAGCAGCCTAAGCGGAGGAGCCTACGAGCAGTACTTC
TRBJ2-1	.	TRBV7-8	few	CASSSATSGFSEQFF	TGTGCCAGCAGCTCTGCGACCAGCGGGTTCAGTGAGCAGTTCTTC
TRBJ1-5	.	TRBV2	once	CASRKDQRQHF	TGTGCCAGCAGAAAGGACCAGCGCCAGCATTTT
TRBJ1-2	.	TRBV10-3	few	CAINQGPNSRGYTF	TGTGCCATCAATCAGGGACCGAACTCACGGGGCTACACCTTC
TRBJ1-6	.	TRBV7-9	few	CASSFDKHLTGAPLHF	TGTGCCAGCAGCTTCGATAAGCACCTCACCGGGGCACCCCTCCACTTT